The 21 T cell receptor beta chains in this list originate from one sample, sequenced in a study of blood T cell repertoires in COVID-19. Clones were sequenced by immunoSEQ multiplex PCR, and TCRdb holds only the in-frame ones, with some missing. The sample has roughly 280,000 clones, around 92% seen once; the top ten hold about 2%. The sample taken for sequencing was PBMCs or T cells enriched from blood (not recorded which). The origin of the receptors is a woman aged 55-69 years who had recovered from COVID-19.

V and J are TRBV2 and TRBJ2-2; 9 bases line up with TRBD1. Germline lookup yields CDR1 SNHLY and CDR2 FYNNEI. The J segment lost 4 bases and the V segment lost 8 bases, leaving 8 bases of the junction unmatched. This CDR3 contains 15 residues. The CDR3 loop is CASSPDRGPTGELFF. For the CDR3, the DNA is TGTGCCAGCTCCCCGGACAGGGGCCCCACCGGGGAGCTGTTTTTT.

The gene calls are TRBV24-1 and TRBJ2-1; 8 bases line up with TRBD2. The CDR3 is made up of 16 amino acids. The trim removed 0 bases at V and 0 bases at J, leaving 0 bases unmatched. Germline V lookup: CDR1 KGHDR, CDR2 SFDVKD. The CDR3: CATSDLSGSSYNEQFF. The CDR3 bases are TGTGCCACCAGTGATTTGAGCGGGAGCTCCTACAATGAGCAGTTCTTC.

V and J are TRBV10-1 and TRBJ1-1, with TRBD1 as a possible D gene (5 bases). V was pared by 9 bases and J by 1 base, with 12 bases between. The CDR3 has 13 amino acids. Germline V gene sequence: CDR1 WNHNN, CDR2 SYGVQD (reference sequence). In nucleotides, the CDR3 is TGCGCCAGTGCGTCACAGGAGAACACTGAAGCTTTCTTT. It specifies CASASQENTEAFF.

The chain links TRBV27 to TRBJ1-1; TRBD1 agrees at 7 bases. J gave up 5 bases and V 6 bases, and 12 bases lay outside the gene matches. The CDR3 extends over 15 amino acids. Germline V gene data show CDR1 as MNHEY and CDR2 as SMNVEV (reference sequence). The CDR3 DNA reads as TGTGCCAGCAGCCTTCAAAGGGGGCCGGGGACTGAAGCTTTCTTT. Its protein is CASSLQRGPGTEAFF.

V usage is TRBV27 and J usage is TRBJ2-3; TRBD2 matches 7 bases. There are 14 residues in the CDR3. J lost 3 bases, V lost 1 base, and 1 base had no gene match. The germline CDR1 and CDR2 sequences are MNHEY and SMNVEV (reference sequence). This CDR3 reads CASSLYGRTDTQYF. CDR3 sequence (DNA): TGTGCCAGCAGTTTATACGGGAGGACAGATACGCAGTATTTT.

The rearrangement joins TRBV3-1 (or the pseudogene TRBV3-2) to TRBJ1-5; no definite D call. The V and J ends lost 3 bases and 7 bases respectively, with 10 bases between them. The CDR3 runs 13 residues. In germline, CDR1 is LGHDT, CDR2 YNNKEL (reference sequence). DNA for the CDR3: TGTGCCAGCAGCCACACGAGGCGGCAGCCCCAGCATTTT. It yields the protein CASSHTRRQPQHF.

Only a few counts were recorded for this clone. Other DNA sequences in this specimen translate into the identical CDR3. The CDR3 protein is CASSFGANTEAFF. The CDR3 nucleotides are TGTGCCAGCAGCTTTGGGGCGAACACTGAAGCTTTCTTT. The rearrangement uses TRBV11-3 and TRBJ1-1, with a weak D call TRBD1 (5 bases). Germline CDR1 is SGHNT and CDR2 is YENEEA. The CDR3 has 13 amino acids. Trimming took off 3 bases at V and 1 base at J, with 6 bases between the two ends.

The genes are TRBV7-9 and TRBJ1-6; no clear D. The ends were cut back, 1 base at V and 6 bases at J, with 7 bases in the middle. The CDR3 spans 14 residues. Germline-derived CDR1 and CDR2 are SEHNR and FQNEAQ (reference sequence). In nucleotides, the CDR3 is TGTGCCAGCAGCTTAGGAGGACTTAATTCACCCCTCCACTTT. It codes for CASSLGGLNSPLHF. The full variable domain, rest sourced from reference TRBV7-9 and TRBJ1-6, is DTGVSQNPRHKITKRGQNVTFRCDPISEHNRLYWYRQTLGQGPEFLTYFQNEAQLEKSRLLSDRFSAERPKGSFSTLEIQRTEQGDSAMYLCASSLGGLNSPLHFGNGTRLTVT.

The J gene is TRBJ2-7, the V gene TRBV18; perhaps TRBD1 as D (6 bases). The germline V gene encodes CDR1 KGHSH and CDR2 LQKENI. The CDR3 is 14 residues long. Trimming removed 0 bases from V and 2 bases from J, with 8 bases in between. The CDR3: CASSPPTGTYEQYF. The CDR3 DNA is TGTGCCAGCTCACCACCAACAGGGACCTACGAGCAGTACTTC. Looking up the rest from reference TRBV18 and TRBJ2-7 gives the full variable domain: NAGVMQNPRHLVRRRGQEARLRCSPMKGHSHVYWYRQLPEEGLKFMVYLQKENIIDESGMPKERFSAEFPKEGPSILRIQQVVRGDSAAYFCASSPPTGTYEQYFGPGTRLTVT.

The chain recombines TRBV19 with TRBJ2-1, with D perhaps TRBD1 (6 bases). V shed 7 bases and J shed 0 bases, with 19 bases lying between them. CDR3 size: 17 residues. CDR1 and CDR2 (germline): LNHDA, SQIVND (reference sequence). The CDR3 DNA reads TGTGCCAGTAACTGGGGGCGAGAGGTTAGCTCCTACAATGAGCAGTTCTTC. It translates to CASNWGREVSSYNEQFF.

The chain couples TRBV11-2 to TRBJ2-2; TRBD2 agrees at 9 bases. CDR3 length equals 16 residues. In germline, CDR1 is SGHAT, CDR2 FQNNGV. V lost 5 bases to trimming and J lost 1 base; unmatched junction nucleotides: 5. The CDR3 nucleotides read TGTGCCAGCAGCCGTCTAGCGGGGAGGAACACCGGGGAGCTGTTTTTT. This encodes CASSRLAGRNTGELFF.

J is TRBJ1-2 and V is TRBV6-5; D may be TRBD1 (5 bases). Germline CDR1 reads MNHEY; CDR2 reads SVGAGI. V was pared by 0 bases and J by 0 bases, with 11 bases between. The CDR3 length is 16 residues. The CDR3 DNA is TGTGCCAGCAGTTACTCTGCACAGGACCCTAACTATGGCTACACCTTC. It translates to CASSYSAQDPNYGYTF.

The chain employs TRBV5-6 and TRBJ1-1; the D is unclear. V gave up 1 base and J gave up 2 bases, with 3 bases separating them. Germline V CDR1 and CDR2: SGHDT, YYEEEE. The CDR3 extends over 12 amino acids. The CDR3 DNA reads TGTGCCAGCAGCTTGTCTAACACTGAAGCTTTCTTT. This gives the protein CASSLSNTEAFF.

As DNA, the CDR3 is TGCAGCGTCGCGGACAGGGCTGAGACCCAGTACTTC. Translation gives CSVADRAETQYF. The gene calls are TRBV29-1 and TRBJ2-5; 8 nucleotides match TRBD1. There are 12 residues in the CDR3. CDR1 is SQVTM and CDR2 is ANQGSEA in the germline V gene. Losses at the gene ends were 6 bases for V and 5 bases for J; bases not matched to a gene: 5. Using reference TRBV29-1 and TRBJ2-5 for the parts outside the CDR3, the full variable domain is SAVISQKPSRDICQRGTSLTIQCQVDSQVTMMFWYRQQPGQSLTLIATANQGSEATYESGFVIDKFPISRPNLTFSTLTVSNMSPEDSSIYLCSVADRAETQYFGPGTRLLVL.

The chain couples TRBV7-8 to TRBJ1-5, with no clear D. The CDR3 is made up of 15 amino acids. V dropped 1 base and J dropped 3 bases, with 10 bases sitting between them. CDR1 and CDR2 from the germline V gene are SGHVS and FQNEAQ. The CDR3 region is CASSLGGRINQPQHF. In DNA form, the CDR3 reads TGTGCCAGCAGCTTAGGAGGGAGAATCAATCAGCCCCAGCATTTT. Looking up the rest from reference TRBV7-8 and TRBJ1-5 gives the full variable domain: GAGVSQSPRYKVAKRGQDVALRCDPISGHVSLFWYQQALGQGPEFLTYFQNEAQLDKSGLPSDRFFAERPEGSVSTLKIQRTQQEDSAVYLCASSLGGRINQPQHFGDGTRLSIL.

The rearrangement uses TRBV4-1 and TRBJ1-2, with D maybe TRBD1 (6 bases). V shed 1 base and J shed 4 bases, with 22 bases lying between them. The V gene's germline CDR1 is MGHRA and CDR2 YSYEKL. CDR3 length equals 18 residues. The CDR3 DNA follows: TGCGCCAGCAGCCAAGGGCATCTCGGGCCCAGGGGTTCCTATGGCTACACCTTC. Residues: CASSQGHLGPRGSYGYTF.

This clone has just one count. The chain combines TRBV28 with TRBJ1-5, with 7 positions matching TRBD1. Germline CDR1 reads MDHEN; CDR2 reads SYDVKM. The CDR3 is 14 amino acids. V trimming: 6 bases; J trimming: 5 bases; junction bases outside the gene matches: 7. CDR3 residues: CASSYTGEHQPQHF. The CDR3 DNA reads as TGTGCCAGCAGCTATACAGGGGAACATCAGCCCCAGCATTTT.

The chain combines TRBV9 with TRBJ1-2; 11 bases line up with TRBD1. The CDR3 extends over 13 amino acids. V was clipped by 4 bases and J by 8 bases; unmatched bases: 4. The V gene's germline CDR1 is SGDLS and CDR2 YYNGEE. The CDR3 DNA is TGTGCCAGCAGCTCGGACAGGGGGCAGGGCTACACCTTC. This sequence encodes CASSSDRGQGYTF.

The genes are TRBV6-5 and TRBJ1-3; no clear D gene. V was shortened by 0 bases and J by 0 bases, with 9 bases between the two germline ends. The CDR3 runs 16 residues. CDR1 and CDR2 from the germline V gene are MNHEY and SVGAGI. The chain's CDR3 is CASSYSGRSSGNTIYF. The CDR3 DNA is TGTGCCAGCAGTTACTCGGGCAGAAGCTCTGGAAACACCATATATTTT.

The V gene is TRBV5-4, the J gene TRBJ1-2; a possible D gene is TRBD1 (5 bases). V lost 0 bases and J lost 2, with 5 bases in between. Germline V gene lookup returns CDR1 SGHNT and CDR2 YYREEE (reference sequence). This CDR3 contains 13 residues. CDR3 bases: TGTGCCAGCAGCTTGGAGGGGAACTATGGCTACACCTTC. Translation: CASSLEGNYGYTF.

This clone was seen only a few times. The V and J genes are TRBV30 and TRBJ2-2; the D gene is possibly TRBD2 (5 bases). This CDR3 is 13 amino acids long. Trimming left V 6 bases short and J 7 bases short, with 15 bases between. Germline V lookup: CDR1 GTSNPN, CDR2 SVGIG (reference sequence). The CDR3 DNA follows: TGTGCCTGCGGGGTTTCCGCAGTCGGGGAGCTGTTTTTT. Translating gives CACGVSAVGELFF.